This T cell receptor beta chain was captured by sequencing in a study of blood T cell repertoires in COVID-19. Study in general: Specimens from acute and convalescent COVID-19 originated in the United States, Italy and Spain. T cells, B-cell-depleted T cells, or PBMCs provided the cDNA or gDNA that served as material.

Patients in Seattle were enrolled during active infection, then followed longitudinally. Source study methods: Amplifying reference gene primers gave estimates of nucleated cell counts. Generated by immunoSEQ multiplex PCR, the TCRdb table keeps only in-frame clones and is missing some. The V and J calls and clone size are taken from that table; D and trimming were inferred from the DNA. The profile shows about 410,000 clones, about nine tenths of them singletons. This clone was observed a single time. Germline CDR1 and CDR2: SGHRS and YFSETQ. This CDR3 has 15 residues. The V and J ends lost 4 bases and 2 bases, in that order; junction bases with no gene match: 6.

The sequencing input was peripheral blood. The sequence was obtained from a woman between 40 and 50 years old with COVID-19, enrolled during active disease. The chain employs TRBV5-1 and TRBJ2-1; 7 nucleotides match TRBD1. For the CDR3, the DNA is TGCGCCAGCAGCCAAACAGGGGATACCTACAATGAGCAGTTCTTC. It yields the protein CASSQTGDTYNEQFF.